This entry is about one T cell receptor (beta chain). Which antigen it targets is not known. No qualities accompany the bases; no much larger clone lies one base away. The data derive from a study of blood T cell repertoires in COVID-19 (dated by TCRdb to the early 2020s). Background for the entire study: Samples covering the acute and convalescent phases of COVID-19 were provided by collaborators in the United States, Italy and Spain. The material from the prospective study consisted of cDNA or gDNA derived from T cells, B-cell-depleted T cells, or PBMCs. Subjects who had been exposed to COVID-19, were actively infected with it, or had recovered from it provided the deeply sampled blood TCRbeta repertoires that made up the dataset. The repertoires were released in a freely available public database intended as a resource for research on the immune response to SARS-CoV-2. Samples came from the ongoing ImmuneRACE study (first 160 participants) plus 1,254 subjects from 6 global collaborators. Sample metadata almost always included a de-identified subject ID, COVID-19 status, age in years and sex. Where available, HLA class I and class II types were taken from metadata supplied by the sample provider and were not determined by assay-based typing. Overall study outcomes, separate from this receptor: Clinical and demographic metadata were provided uncurated, with the amount varying by source and participant.

The collaborating institutions used their own protocols to collect whole blood in K2EDTA tubes. For TCRbeta analysis, collaborator samples were shipped as frozen whole blood, as isolated PBMCs, or as DNA extracted from either sample type. TCRbeta CDR3 regions were amplified from genomic DNA using the immunoSEQ Assay, a bias-controlled multiplex PCR. Processing in the source paper ran as follows. Within the assay, amplification of reference gene primers was used to estimate how many nucleated cells each sample contained. To quantify the absolute abundance of each unique TCRbeta CDR3 rearrangement, sequence reads were collapsed and filtered. For each sample, productive Simpson clonality was calculated as the square root of Simpson's diversity index across productive rearrangements. This is the immuneACCESS table as TCRdb keeps it, with only in-frame sequences that have V and J called. A part of the clones is gone; compared with another copy, unresolved V genes explain less than half, and the rest is unexplained. V and J calls and clone size are given by that table; D and trimming were obtained from the DNA. The sample table lists approximately 140,000 clones, 87% of them with a count of one. The biggest ten clones account for approximately 6.2% of the sample.

The sample was peripheral blood. The clonotype was recovered from a man of 80 years or more with acute or convalescent COVID-19.

The nucleotide sequence reads TGTGCCAGCACCGATACAGGCCCCGCTGAAAAACTGTTTTTT. The translation is CASTDTGPAEKLFF. The V gene is TRBV6-6 and the J gene is TRBJ1-4; the D gene is perhaps TRBD1, from 5 matching bases. From the cysteine through the phenylalanine, the CDR3 covers 14 amino acids. Only CDR3 DNA is held: 42 bases, read in frame from base 1. V is pared back by 7 bases and J by 7 bases, with 16 bases lying between the germline termini. Reading the germline V gene (reference sequence) gives CDR1 MNHNY and CDR2 SVGAGI.